There are many counts of the clone carrying this T cell receptor (beta chain). Its specificity is unknown. The entry originates in a study of early T cells in non-severe SARS-CoV-2 infection. Study observations and caveats: Lookups in VDJdb leaned toward anti-spike CD8 responses and missed private and CD4 specificities.

Germline V gives CDR1 LGHNA, CDR2 YSLEER. CDR3 length: 18 residues. V lost 0 bases to trimming and J lost 5 bases, with 19 bases between them. In the library, individual cDNA molecules carried attached unique molecular identifiers. MiXCR, run by TCRdb on the 5' RACE reads, gives a single entry per CDR3 protein. The sample includes 55,000 or so distinct CDR3 sequences, 6.2% seen only once; the top ten take less than 5%. The sequence came from an adult who was a healthcare worker with PCR-confirmed SARS-CoV-2 infection or an uninfected control (not recorded which). Material: whole blood. The V call is TRBV4-3, the J call TRBJ2-2; D not certain. The CDR3 region is CASSQDLVRVGKTGELFF. In DNA form, the CDR3 reads TGCGCCAGCAGCCAAGATTTGGTCCGGGTTGGAAAGACCGGGGAGCTGTTTTTT.